This T cell receptor (beta chain) stems from a study of blood T cell repertoires in COVID-19. Turning to the study itself: The cDNA or gDNA used as material had been derived from T cells, B-cell-depleted T cells, or PBMCs.

The V gene end was trimmed by 4 bases and the J gene end by 3 bases; junction bases not matched to a gene: 10. CDR1 and CDR2 (germline): SGHDT, YYEEEE. The CDR3 contains 15 residues. As processed by the authors: Amplifying reference gene primers gave estimates of nucleated cell counts. Data came from immunoSEQ multiplex PCR; TCRdb stores just in-frame clones and leaves some out. The D gene and trimming were derived from the DNA, and the V and J assignments and clone size from that table. This sample has about 83,000 clones, with roughly 87% found just once. This TCR was recovered from a woman aged 50 to 65 with active or convalescent COVID-19. This chain uses TRBV5-6 with TRBJ2-7, with 7 bases fitting TRBD1. The sample comprised peripheral blood. The chain's CDR3 is CASSLPLGQFYEQYF. For the CDR3, the DNA is TGTGCCAGCAGCCTACCACTGGGACAGTTCTACGAGCAGTACTTC. Combining the CDR3 with reference TRBV5-6 and TRBJ2-7 gives the whole variable domain DAGVTQSPTHLIKTRGQQVTLRCSPKSGHDTVSWYQQALGQGPQFIFQYYEEEERQRGNFPDRFSGHQFPNYSSELNVNALLLGDSALYLCASSLPLGQFYEQYFGPGTRLTVT.